This T cell receptor (beta chain) is from a study of T cell responses to AZD1222 COVID-19 vaccine. Germline CDR1 and CDR2: LNHDA and SQIVND (reference sequence). Trimming removed 1 base from V and 7 bases from J, with 11 bases in between. This CDR3 is 14 amino acids long. Clones were read by immunoSEQ multiplex PCR, and TCRdb kept only the in-frame ones, dropping some. Its clone listing holds over 130,000 clones. Comments on this clone: Its antigen remains unknown.

Whole-study results and caveats: Spike-spanning, vaccine-associated CD4 TCRs were dominant at 160-218 and 743-854.

The specimen sequenced was peripheral blood. This rearrangement joins TRBV19 to TRBJ1-5; tentatively, D is TRBD1 (6 bases). This TCR derives from an adult in good health. This CDR3 reads CASSIAQGGQPQHF. Written as DNA, the CDR3 is TGTGCCAGTAGTATAGCACAGGGCGGACAGCCCCAGCATTTT.